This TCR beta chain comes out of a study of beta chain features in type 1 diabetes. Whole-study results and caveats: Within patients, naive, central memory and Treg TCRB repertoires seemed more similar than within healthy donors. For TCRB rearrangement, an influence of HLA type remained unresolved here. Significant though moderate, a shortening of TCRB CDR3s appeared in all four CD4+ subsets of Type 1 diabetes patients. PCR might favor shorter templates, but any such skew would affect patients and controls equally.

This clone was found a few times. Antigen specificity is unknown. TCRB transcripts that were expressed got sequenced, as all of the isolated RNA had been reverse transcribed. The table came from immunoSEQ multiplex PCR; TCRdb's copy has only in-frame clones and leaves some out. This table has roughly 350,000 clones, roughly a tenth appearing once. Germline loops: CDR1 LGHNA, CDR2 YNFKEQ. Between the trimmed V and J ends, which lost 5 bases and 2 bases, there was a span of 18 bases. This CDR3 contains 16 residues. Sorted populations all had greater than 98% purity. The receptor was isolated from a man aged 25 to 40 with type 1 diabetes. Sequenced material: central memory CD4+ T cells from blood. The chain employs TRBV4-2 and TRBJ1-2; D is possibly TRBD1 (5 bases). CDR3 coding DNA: TGTGCCAGCAGCTCCAAGGGACTGCCGGGAAACTATGGCTACACCTTC. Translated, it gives CASSSKGLPGNYGYTF.